This TCR beta chain derives from a study of response to subunit inactivated influenza vaccine. Study-level findings and limits: Authors suggested each seasonal flu vaccination may recruit only limited numbers of new T cells.

This clonotype was counted at least ten times. Antigen unknown. One entry per CDR3 protein results from TCRdb running MiXCR on the RT-PCR reads. The data show under 950,000 distinct CDR3 sequences, about 20% seen once. Between the trimmed V and J ends, which lost 6 bases and 9 bases, there was a span of 9 bases. This CDR3 has 11 amino acids. Germline V CDR1 and CDR2: MGHDK, SYGVNS. The material was PBMCs from blood, obtained about 5 days after vaccination. The V and J genes are TRBV25-1 and TRBJ2-1, with a weak D call TRBD2 (6 bases). The source of this sequence is a man aged 45 to 65 who received an inactivated influenza vaccine. CDR3 sequence reads: CASSGTVEQFF. In DNA form, the CDR3 reads TGTGCCAGCAGCGGGACTGTTGAGCAGTTCTTC.